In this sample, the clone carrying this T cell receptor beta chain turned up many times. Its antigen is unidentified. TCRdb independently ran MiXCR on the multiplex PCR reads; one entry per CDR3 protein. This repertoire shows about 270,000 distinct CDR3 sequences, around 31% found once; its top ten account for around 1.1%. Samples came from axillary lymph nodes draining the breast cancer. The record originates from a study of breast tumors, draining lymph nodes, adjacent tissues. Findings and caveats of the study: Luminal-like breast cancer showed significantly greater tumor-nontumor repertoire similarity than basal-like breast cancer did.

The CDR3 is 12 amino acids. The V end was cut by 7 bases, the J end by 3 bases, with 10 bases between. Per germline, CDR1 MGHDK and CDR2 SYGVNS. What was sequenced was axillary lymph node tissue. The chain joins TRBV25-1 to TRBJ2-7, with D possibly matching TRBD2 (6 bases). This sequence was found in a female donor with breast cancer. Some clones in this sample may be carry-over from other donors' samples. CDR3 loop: CASKGLSYEQYF. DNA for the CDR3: TGTGCCAGCAAGGGACTGAGCTACGAGCAGTACTTC.